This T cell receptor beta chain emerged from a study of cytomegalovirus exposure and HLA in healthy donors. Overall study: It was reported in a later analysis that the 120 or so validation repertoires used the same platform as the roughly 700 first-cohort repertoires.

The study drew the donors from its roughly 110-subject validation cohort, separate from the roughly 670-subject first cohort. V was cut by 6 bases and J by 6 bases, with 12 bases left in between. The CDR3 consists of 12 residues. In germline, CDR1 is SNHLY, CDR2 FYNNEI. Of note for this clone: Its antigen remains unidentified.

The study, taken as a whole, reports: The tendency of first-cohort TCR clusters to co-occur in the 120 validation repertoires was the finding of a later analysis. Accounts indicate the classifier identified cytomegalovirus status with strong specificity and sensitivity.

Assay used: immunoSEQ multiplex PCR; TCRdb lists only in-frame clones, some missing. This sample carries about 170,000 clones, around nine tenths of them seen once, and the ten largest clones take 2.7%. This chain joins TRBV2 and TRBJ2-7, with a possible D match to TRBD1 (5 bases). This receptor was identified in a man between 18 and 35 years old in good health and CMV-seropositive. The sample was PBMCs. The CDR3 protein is CASRGLGPEQYF. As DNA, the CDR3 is TGTGCCAGCAGGGGCCTGGGGCCCGAGCAGTACTTC.